This TCR beta chain was recorded in a study of technical replicates of blood from several donors. After removal of 8 bases from V and 5 bases from J, the junction contained 6 bases not matched to a gene. Germline V lookup: CDR1 MGHDK, CDR2 SYGVNS. The CDR3 runs 13 residues. Measured with immunoSEQ multiplex PCR; TCRdb has only the in-frame clones, and not every one. The profile shows approximately 60,000 clones, more than 75% of them singletons. The source of this sequence is a human donor in good health. Some clones in this sample may be carry-over from other donors' samples. Sequencing input: PBMCs. V gene TRBV25-1 combines with J gene TRBJ1-5, with 7 bases aligning to TRBD1. The CDR3 sequence: CASARGTDQPQHF. CDR3 bases: TGTGCCAGCGCCAGGGGGACGGATCAGCCCCAGCATTTT.